This TCR beta chain comes out of a study of Ad26.COV2.S vaccination and SARS-CoV-2 variants. At the level of the study: Doses of Ad26.COV2.S were injected into muscle once or twice, 56 days apart.

Sequencing used immunoSEQ multiplex PCR; TCRdb keeps in-frame clones, though not all of them. The data contain around 340,000 clones, about 88% of them singletons. The germline V gene encodes CDR1 KGHSH and CDR2 LQKENI. This CDR3 has 14 residues. Trimming stripped 3 bases from V and 5 bases from J, with 14 bases between. As regards this clone: No antigen is known for it.

Noted treatment: 19 received Ad26.COV2.S at low or high dose, single or two shots; about 5 received placebo; per-sample allocation not given. Sampling was done on day 63 after the first vaccine or placebo injection. Study results and limitations: Individuals receiving vaccine had higher spike-specific TCR breadth than placebo recipients did.

The chain combines TRBV18 with TRBJ2-7, with D tentatively TRBD1 or TRBD2 (5 bases each). The TCR was taken from a person aged 18 to 65 who received the Ad26.COV2.S COVID-19 vaccine or a placebo. The source was peripheral blood, collected in a trial of Ad26.COV2.S vaccine versus placebo. The CDR3 sequence is CASSPGGRGHEQYF. The CDR3 coding sequence is TGTGCCAGCTCACCTGGGGGAAGGGGCCACGAGCAGTACTTC. Looking up the rest from reference TRBV18 and TRBJ2-7 gives the full variable domain: NAGVMQNPRHLVRRRGQEARLRCSPMKGHSHVYWYRQLPEEGLKFMVYLQKENIIDESGMPKERFSAEFPKEGPSILRIQQVVRGDSAAYFCASSPGGRGHEQYFGPGTRLTVT.